The 8 T cell receptor beta chains below come from one sample, sequenced in a study of Graves' ophthalmopathy and Graves' hyperthyroidism. The sequenced template was RNA, covering the TCR beta CDR3 region. Scientists carried out first-round RT-PCR using HTBI primers and then a second-round multiplex PCR. TCRdb reanalysed the multiplex PCR reads using MiXCR and keeps one entry per CDR3 protein. The data show approximately 150,000 distinct CDR3 sequences, under 45% seen once. Sequenced input: peripheral blood. The receptor source for this set is a young man with Graves' ophthalmopathy.

This clonotype was recorded at least ten times. V and J are TRBV3-1 and TRBJ1-5, with 10 bases that match TRBD1. Germline V lookup: CDR1 LGHDT, CDR2 YNNKEL (reference sequence). V shed 1 base and J 7 bases; nucleotides not matched to a gene: 1. The CDR3 is 14 amino acids. The CDR3 DNA reads as TGTGCCAGCAGCCAAGGGACAGGGGGACAGCCCCAGCATTTT. Residues: CASSQGTGGQPQHF.

V and J are TRBV6-1 and TRBJ1-1; no definite D call. Germline assignment: CDR1 MNHNS and CDR2 SASEGT. V dropped 2 bases and J dropped 11 bases, with 21 bases sitting between them. This CDR3 spans 15 amino acids. The CDR3 protein is CASSEPTPVAGYAFF. The CDR3, as DNA: TGTGCCAGCAGTGAACCCACTCCGGTTGCGGGATACGCTTTCTTT.

This clonotype has at least ten counts. The chain couples TRBV7-2 to TRBJ2-2, with 9 bases identical to TRBD2. This CDR3 is 16 amino acids long. Germline V CDR1 and CDR2: SGHTA, FQGNSA. V shed 6 bases and J 1 base; nucleotides not matched to a gene: 6. The CDR3 spells CASSHTSGRNTGELFF. CDR3 nucleotides: TGTGCCAGCAGTCATACTAGCGGGCGGAACACCGGGGAGCTGTTTTTT.

The sample holds many counts of this clonotype. V is TRBV6-2 or TRBV6-3 and J is TRBJ2-2; TRBD1 is a possible D gene (5 bases). This CDR3 spans 12 amino acids. CDR1 MNHEY and CDR2 SVGEGT come from the germline V gene. With 5 bases removed from V and 9 bases from J, the gap between germline ends came to 10 bases. In nucleotides, the CDR3 is TGTGCCAGCAGTCTGGGGCGGTGGGAGCTGTTTTTT. Translation: CASSLGRWELFF.

This clonotype was picked up one time. The V call is TRBV6-2 or TRBV6-3, the J call TRBJ2-5; no clear D. This CDR3 is built from 13 residues. V was shortened by 7 bases and J by 5 bases, with 14 bases between the two germline ends. The germline CDR1 and CDR2 sequences are MNHEY and SVGEGT. Here the CDR3 DNA reads TGTGCCAGCACCGCCTTCAGCCCGGAGACCCAGTACTTC. This encodes CASTAFSPETQYF.

V usage is TRBV2 and J usage is TRBJ2-7, with D perhaps matching TRBD1 (5 bases). This CDR3 contains 12 residues. Per germline, CDR1 SNHLY and CDR2 FYNNEI. V lost 8 bases and J 2 bases, leaving 10 bases between the germline ends. In DNA, the CDR3 is TGTGCCAGCGAAGACAGAACCTACGAGCAGTACTTC. This codes for CASEDRTYEQYF.

The V and J genes are TRBV20-1 and TRBJ1-1; 9 bases map to TRBD1. V gave up 4 bases and J gave up 2 bases; unmatched junction bases: 5. There are 14 residues in the CDR3. Germline V gene sequence: CDR1 DFQATT, CDR2 SNEGSKA (reference sequence). In DNA form, the CDR3 reads TGCAGTGCTAATCAGGGACAGGGTAACACTGAAGCTTTCTTT. Amino acids: CSANQGQGNTEAFF.

This clonotype was found many times. The chain couples TRBV15 to TRBJ2-7, with D possibly being TRBD1 (5 bases). V was trimmed by 4 bases and J by 0 bases, leaving 10 bases between them. Germline values: CDR1 LNHNV, CDR2 YYDKDF (reference sequence). This CDR3 contains 14 residues. DNA of the CDR3: TGTGCCACCAGCACCCAGACAGCCTCCTACGAGCAGTACTTC. Translating it yields CATSTQTASYEQYF.